This is a list of T cell receptor beta chains from one sample in a study of blood T cells in healthy people across ages. MiXCR was run by TCRdb on the 5' RACE reads, yielding one entry per CDR3 protein. The sample includes roughly 680,000 distinct CDR3 sequences, over 45% of them seen just once. Sequencing was done on a sample of blood. The receptors originated from a woman aged 60-70 years in good health. The CDR3 runs from the conserved cysteine through the conserved F or W. A D gene is named only where the DNA matches it firmly. Size tells how often a clone was seen (once, few, many) or the class of an expanded clone, and some rows leave it out.

j_gene: TRBJ2-7; v_gene: TRBV4-2; abundance: NA; d_gene: NA; CDR3aa: CASSQRRSVNEQYF; CDR3nt: TGTGCCAGCAGCCAACGCAGGAGTGTCAACGAGCAGTACTTC
j_gene: TRBJ1-2; v_gene: TRBV2; abundance: NA; d_gene: NA; CDR3aa: CASSRDNNYGYTF; CDR3nt: TGTGCCAGCAGCCGAGACAATAACTATGGCTACACCTTC
j_gene: TRBJ2-7; v_gene: TRBV20-1; abundance: NA; d_gene: NA; CDR3aa: CSATGYAASYEQYF; CDR3nt: TGCAGTGCCACAGGGTACGCAGCCTCCTACGAGCAGTACTTC
j_gene: TRBJ2-7; v_gene: TRBV5-5; abundance: NA; d_gene: NA; CDR3aa: CASSRPGTGIEQYF; CDR3nt: TGTGCCAGCAGCCGTCCCGGGACGGGGATCGAGCAGTACTTC
j_gene: TRBJ2-2; v_gene: TRBV3-1; abundance: NA; d_gene: NA; CDR3aa: CASSQLAGGHGELFF; CDR3nt: TGTGCCAGCAGCCAGCTGGCAGGAGGTCACGGGGAGCTGTTTTTT
j_gene: TRBJ1-6; v_gene: TRBV30; abundance: NA; d_gene: NA; CDR3aa: CAWRRQISPLHF; CDR3nt: TGTGCCTGGAGAAGACAGATTTCACCCCTCCACTTT
j_gene: TRBJ1-4; v_gene: TRBV7-9; abundance: NA; d_gene: NA; CDR3aa: CASSLYTPANEKLFF; CDR3nt: TGTGCCAGCAGCCTCTACACCCCTGCAAATGAAAAACTGTTTTTT
j_gene: TRBJ1-1; v_gene: TRBV6-5; abundance: NA; d_gene: NA; CDR3aa: CASSYRGLSGRAEAFF; CDR3nt: TGTGCCAGCAGTTACCGGGGACTAAGCGGGAGGGCTGAAGCTTTCTTT
j_gene: TRBJ2-7; v_gene: TRBV7-2; abundance: NA; d_gene: TRBD2; CDR3aa: CASSPAERGQYNEQYF; CDR3nt: TGTGCCAGCAGCCCGGCCGAGCGGGGGCAATACAATGAGCAGTACTTC
j_gene: TRBJ2-7; v_gene: TRBV7-8; abundance: few; d_gene: NA; CDR3aa: CASSPDGGRSPFYEQYF; CDR3nt: TGTGCCAGCAGCCCAGACGGTGGGAGATCCCCGTTCTACGAGCAGTACTTC
j_gene: TRBJ2-6; v_gene: TRBV6-2/TRBV6-3; abundance: NA; d_gene: NA; CDR3aa: CANSPDRSSGANVLTF; CDR3nt: TGTGCCAACAGCCCTGACAGAAGCTCTGGGGCCAACGTCCTGACTTTC
j_gene: TRBJ2-1; v_gene: TRBV6-2/TRBV6-3; abundance: many; d_gene: TRBD2; CDR3aa: CASSYGSGRARNEQFF; CDR3nt: TGTGCCAGCAGTTACGGTAGCGGGAGGGCCAGGAATGAGCAGTTCTTC
j_gene: TRBJ1-1; v_gene: TRBV20-1; abundance: NA; d_gene: TRBD1; CDR3aa: CSALHRQGGTEAFF; CDR3nt: TGCAGTGCCCTACATCGACAGGGAGGCACTGAAGCTTTCTTT
j_gene: TRBJ2-5; v_gene: TRBV27; abundance: NA; d_gene: TRBD2; CDR3aa: CASSSGGGPGLQYF; CDR3nt: TGTGCCAGCAGTTCGGGGGGGGGACCCGGGTTGCAGTACTTC
j_gene: TRBJ2-6; v_gene: TRBV6-1; abundance: NA; d_gene: NA; CDR3aa: CASSDLRGFAGANVLTF; CDR3nt: TGTGCCAGCAGTGATCTCCGAGGGTTCGCTGGGGCCAACGTCCTGACTTTC
j_gene: TRBJ2-2; v_gene: TRBV7-2; abundance: few; d_gene: NA; CDR3aa: CASSARTAGELFF; CDR3nt: TGTGCCAGCAGCGCGCGGACCGCCGGGGAGCTGTTTTTT
j_gene: TRBJ2-5; v_gene: TRBV21-1; abundance: few; d_gene: NA; CDR3aa: CASSKPSGTQYF; CDR3nt: TGTGCCAGCAGCAAACCTTCAGGGACCCAGTACTTC
j_gene: TRBJ2-7; v_gene: TRBV28; abundance: NA; d_gene: TRBD2; CDR3aa: CASSGLAGGISSYNEQYF; CDR3nt: TGTGCCAGCAGTGGACTAGCGGGAGGTATAAGCTCCTACAATGAGCAGTACTTC
j_gene: TRBJ1-1; v_gene: TRBV4-2; abundance: few; d_gene: NA; CDR3aa: CASSYGLGTEAFF; CDR3nt: TGTGCCAGCAGCTACGGACTGGGCACTGAAGCTTTCTTT
j_gene: TRBJ2-5; v_gene: TRBV5-1; abundance: NA; d_gene: NA; CDR3aa: CASRLNGIIQETQYF; CDR3nt: TGCGCCAGCAGACTTAACGGCATAATCCAAGAGACCCAGTACTTC
j_gene: TRBJ2-3; v_gene: TRBV15; abundance: NA; d_gene: NA; CDR3aa: CATSRGGNTDTQYF; CDR3nt: TGTGCCACCAGCAGAGGTGGGAACACAGATACGCAGTATTTT
j_gene: TRBJ2-7; v_gene: TRBV20-1; abundance: NA; d_gene: TRBD2; CDR3aa: CSARATSGRSGEQYF; CDR3nt: TGCAGTGCTAGGGCGACTAGCGGGAGGTCAGGGGAGCAGTACTTC
j_gene: TRBJ2-4; v_gene: TRBV27; abundance: NA; d_gene: NA; CDR3aa: CASRPRDSRGKYF; CDR3nt: TGTGCCAGCAGACCCCGGGACAGCCGGGGGAAGTACTTC
j_gene: TRBJ1-2; v_gene: TRBV12-3/TRBV12-4; abundance: few; d_gene: TRBD1; CDR3aa: CASRSTGTALGYTF; CDR3nt: TGTGCCAGCAGGTCTACCGGGACAGCTTTAGGCTACACCTTC
j_gene: TRBJ2-7; v_gene: TRBV2; abundance: NA; d_gene: NA; CDR3aa: CASSVRGALNEQYF; CDR3nt: TGTGCCAGCAGTGTTAGAGGGGCGCTTAACGAGCAGTACTTC
j_gene: TRBJ2-1; v_gene: TRBV6-5; abundance: few; d_gene: TRBD2; CDR3aa: CASSYGQAGGEQFF; CDR3nt: TGTGCCAGCAGTTACGGGCAAGCGGGAGGTGAGCAGTTCTTC
j_gene: TRBJ2-5; v_gene: TRBV5-1; abundance: NA; d_gene: TRBD1; CDR3aa: CASSPRDRVTETQYF; CDR3nt: TGCGCCAGCAGCCCCCGGGACAGGGTTACGGAGACCCAGTACTTC
j_gene: TRBJ2-1; v_gene: TRBV27; abundance: NA; d_gene: TRBD2; CDR3aa: CASSPRTSGVNEQFF; CDR3nt: TGTGCCAGCAGTCCCCGGACTAGCGGGGTCAATGAGCAGTTCTTC
j_gene: TRBJ1-4; v_gene: TRBV27; abundance: NA; d_gene: TRBD1; CDR3aa: CASSRGTGGEKLFF; CDR3nt: TGTGCCAGCAGTCGGGGGACAGGGGGTGAAAAACTGTTTTTT
j_gene: TRBJ1-2; v_gene: TRBV7-2; abundance: NA; d_gene: NA; CDR3aa: CASSVTVADGYTF; CDR3nt: TGTGCCAGCAGCGTAACGGTGGCAGACGGCTACACCTTC
j_gene: TRBJ1-5; v_gene: TRBV27; abundance: once; d_gene: NA; CDR3aa: CASSPLPGDYQPQHF; CDR3nt: TGTGCCAGCAGTCCCTTGCCGGGGGACTATCAGCCCCAGCATTTT
j_gene: TRBJ2-1; v_gene: TRBV2; abundance: NA; d_gene: TRBD2; CDR3aa: CASSERREGETQFF; CDR3nt: TGTGCCAGCAGTGAACGGCGGGAGGGTGAGACCCAGTTCTTC
j_gene: TRBJ2-7; v_gene: TRBV18; abundance: NA; d_gene: TRBD1; CDR3aa: CASSPPRGGSYEQYF; CDR3nt: TGTGCCAGCTCACCACCTCGAGGGGGCTCCTACGAGCAGTACTTT
j_gene: TRBJ2-4; v_gene: TRBV28; abundance: NA; d_gene: TRBD2; CDR3aa: CASSHNTGLAGDIQYF; CDR3nt: TGTGCCAGCAGTCACAATACGGGGCTAGCGGGAGACATTCAGTACTTC
j_gene: TRBJ2-7; v_gene: TRBV20-1; abundance: few; d_gene: TRBD1; CDR3aa: CSARDFGTASYEQYF; CDR3nt: TGCAGTGCTAGAGATTTCGGGACAGCCTCATACGAGCAGTACTTC
j_gene: TRBJ2-7; v_gene: TRBV7-2; abundance: few; d_gene: TRBD2; CDR3aa: CASSHGLAGSYEQYF; CDR3nt: TGTGCCAGCAGCCACGGACTAGCTGGCTCCTACGAGCAGTACTTC
j_gene: TRBJ2-7; v_gene: TRBV7-2; abundance: few; d_gene: TRBD2; CDR3aa: CASSLSGLATYEQYF; CDR3nt: TGTGCCAGCAGCTTATCGGGACTAGCAACTTACGAGCAGTACTTC
j_gene: TRBJ2-2; v_gene: TRBV13; abundance: NA; d_gene: TRBD2; CDR3aa: CASSPSGLAGPGELFF; CDR3nt: TGTGCCAGCAGCCCGTCGGGACTAGCGGGACCCGGGGAGCTGTTTTTT
j_gene: TRBJ2-3; v_gene: TRBV5-1; abundance: few; d_gene: TRBD1; CDR3aa: CASSKGTGSGDTQYF; CDR3nt: TGCGCCAGCAGCAAAGGGACAGGCTCAGGGGATACGCAGTATTTT
j_gene: TRBJ1-6; v_gene: TRBV5-1; abundance: NA; d_gene: NA; CDR3aa: CASSPRSVAARAPSPLHF; CDR3nt: TGCGCCAGCAGCCCCCGGTCAGTGGCGGCCAGGGCTCCTTCACCCCTCCACTTT
j_gene: TRBJ2-5; v_gene: TRBV20-1; abundance: NA; d_gene: TRBD2; CDR3aa: CSARAAGVETQYF; CDR3nt: TGCAGTGCTAGAGCAGCGGGAGTGGAGACCCAGTACTTC
j_gene: TRBJ2-7; v_gene: TRBV25-1; abundance: NA; d_gene: NA; CDR3aa: CASAGPSYEQYF; CDR3nt: TGTGCCAGCGCGGGGCCATCCTACGAGCAGTACTTC